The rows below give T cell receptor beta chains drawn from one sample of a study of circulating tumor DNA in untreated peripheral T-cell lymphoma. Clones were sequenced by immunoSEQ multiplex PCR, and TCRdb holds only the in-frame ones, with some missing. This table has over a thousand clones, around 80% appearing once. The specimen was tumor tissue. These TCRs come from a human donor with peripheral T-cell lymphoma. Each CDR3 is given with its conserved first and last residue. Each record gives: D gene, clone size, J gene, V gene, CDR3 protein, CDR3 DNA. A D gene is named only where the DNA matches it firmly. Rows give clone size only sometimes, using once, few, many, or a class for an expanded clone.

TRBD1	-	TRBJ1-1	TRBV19	CASSRQGMNTEAFF	TGTGCCAGTAGTCGACAGGGGATGAACACTGAAGCTTTCTTT
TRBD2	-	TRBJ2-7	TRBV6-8	CASSYRTSRRADYEQYF	TGTGCCAGCAGTTACAGGACTAGCAGGAGGGCGGACTACGAGCAGTACTTC
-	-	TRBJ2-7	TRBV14	CASSRIGVSYEQYF	TGTGCCAGCAGCCGGATCGGGGTCTCCTACGAGCAGTACTTC
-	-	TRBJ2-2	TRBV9	CASSVEGLAAGELFF	TGTGCCAGCAGCGTAGAGGGCCTAGCCGCCGGGGAGCTGTTTTTT
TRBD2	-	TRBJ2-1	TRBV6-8	CASRYLGGGGSEQFF	TGTGCCAGCCGTTACCTGGGGGGAGGCGGGAGCGAGCAGTTCTTC
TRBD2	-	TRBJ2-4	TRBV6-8	CASSRLAVAKNIQYF	TGTGCCAGCAGCCGACTAGCGGTAGCCAAAAACATTCAGTACTTC
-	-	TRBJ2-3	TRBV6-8	CASSYRLGQDTQYF	TGTGCCAGCAGTTATCGGCTGGGTCAGGATACGCAGTATTTT
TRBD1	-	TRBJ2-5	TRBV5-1	CASSLVTGQETQYF	TGCGCCAGCAGCTTGGTGACAGGGCAAGAGACCCAGTACTTC
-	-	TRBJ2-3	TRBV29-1	CSARPGGISTDTQYF	TGCAGCGCTCGCCCTGGTGGTATTAGCACAGATACGCAGTATTTT
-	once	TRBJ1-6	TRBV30	CAWSVDSSLHF	TGTGCCTGGAGTGTGGACTCATCCCTCCACTTT
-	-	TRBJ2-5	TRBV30	CAWSVLTVQETQYF	TGTGCCTGGAGTGTACTGACAGTCCAAGAGACCCAGTACTTC
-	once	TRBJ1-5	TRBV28	CASSLPDRRNQPQHF	TGTGCTAGCAGTTTGCCGGACCGGCGCAATCAGCCCCAGCATTTT
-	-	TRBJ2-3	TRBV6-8	CASRGSLTTDTQYF	TGTGCCAGCAGGGGTTCACTAACAACGGATACGCAGTATTTT
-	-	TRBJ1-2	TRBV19	CATPGEGRDNYGYTF	TGTGCCACCCCAGGAGAGGGAAGAGATAACTATGGCTACACCTTC
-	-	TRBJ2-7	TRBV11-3	CASSSTDRSSYEQYF	TGTGCCAGCAGCTCGACCGACCGTAGCTCCTACGAGCAGTACTTC
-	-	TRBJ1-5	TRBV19	CASSITGPYSNQPQHF	TGTGCCAGTAGTATAACGGGGCCTTATAGCAATCAGCCCCAGCATTTT
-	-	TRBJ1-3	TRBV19	CASRTAPGNTIYF	TGTGCCAGTCGGACAGCCCCTGGAAACACCATATATTTT